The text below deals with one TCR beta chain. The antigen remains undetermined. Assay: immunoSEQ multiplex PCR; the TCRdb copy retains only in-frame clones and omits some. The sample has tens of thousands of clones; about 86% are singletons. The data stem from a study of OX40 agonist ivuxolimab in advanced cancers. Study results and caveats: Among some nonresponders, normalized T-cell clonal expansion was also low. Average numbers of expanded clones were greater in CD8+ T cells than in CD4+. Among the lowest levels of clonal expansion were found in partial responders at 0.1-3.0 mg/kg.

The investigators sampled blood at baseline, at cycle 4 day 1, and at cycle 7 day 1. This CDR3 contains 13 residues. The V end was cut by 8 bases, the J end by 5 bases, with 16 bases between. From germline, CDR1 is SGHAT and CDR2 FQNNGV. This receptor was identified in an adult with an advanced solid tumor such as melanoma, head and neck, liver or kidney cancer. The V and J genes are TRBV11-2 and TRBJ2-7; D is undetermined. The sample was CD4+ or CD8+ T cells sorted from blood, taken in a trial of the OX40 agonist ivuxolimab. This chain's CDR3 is CASLRTGGHEQYF. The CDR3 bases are TGTGCCAGCCTCAGGACGGGTGGCCACGAGCAGTACTTC.